The subject of this entry is one T cell receptor (beta chain). Original methodology: The assay estimated nucleated cells by amplifying reference gene primers. The data were produced by immunoSEQ multiplex PCR, yet TCRdb's version contains in-frame clones alone and is incomplete. V and J calls and clone size come straight from that table; D and trimming were deduced from the DNA. The sample shows 200,000 or so clones, 75% to 90% of them seen only once. This entry comes from a study of blood T cell repertoires in COVID-19. Study details: The origin of the acute and convalescent COVID-19 samples was the United States, Italy and Spain. PBMCs, B-cell-depleted T cells, or T cells were the source of the cDNA or gDNA that made up the material.

J was trimmed by 6 bases and V by 5 bases; bases with no gene match: 9. Looked up from germline, CDR1 is SGHAT and CDR2 is FQNNGV. The CDR3 length is 15 residues. The receptor comes from a woman in her thirties or forties with acute or convalescent COVID-19. This chain links TRBV11-2 with TRBJ2-1; 8 bases match TRBD2. Input material: peripheral blood. CDR3 loop: CASSGGTSGLNEQFF. Here the CDR3 DNA reads TGTGCCAGCAGCGGGGGTACTAGCGGACTCAATGAGCAGTTCTTC.